This T cell receptor beta chain is drawn from a study of blood T cell repertoires in COVID-19 (dated by TCRdb to the early 2020s). Notes on the research overall: The collaborator samples originated in the United States, Italy and Spain and spanned the acute and convalescent phases of COVID-19. A freely available public database, intended as a resource for researchers studying the immune response to SARS-CoV-2, is where the repertoires were released. Deeply sampled blood TCRbeta repertoires from subjects exposed to, actively infected with, or recovered from COVID-19 were included in the dataset. The samples were drawn from the first 160 participants of the ongoing ImmuneRACE study and from 950 to 1,500 subjects provided by 6 global collaborators. Where available, HLA class I and class II types were obtained from metadata supplied by the sample provider rather than from assay-based typing. Sample metadata almost always included a de-identified subject ID, COVID-19 status, age in years and sex. The prospective study material was composed of cDNA or gDNA derived from T cells, B-cell-depleted T cells, or PBMCs. The full study reports these points: The amount of clinical and demographic metadata varied by source and participant and was provided uncurated.

The germline V gene (reference sequence) provides CDR1 LNHNV and CDR2 YYDKDF. V loses 2 bases of germline sequence and J loses 10 bases, and the interval between the two ends is 13 bases. The CDR3 goes from the cysteine to the phenylalanine over 13 residues. Of all the DNA, just the CDR3 is kept, 39 bases in frame from base 1. As regards this clone: This receptor's antigen is unknown. No much larger clone exists at a distance of one base, and base qualities are not known.

One collaborating source in Seattle enrolled patients during active infection and followed them longitudinally through the course of disease. Whole blood was collected in K2EDTA tubes by collaborating institutions according to the institutions' own protocols. Collaborator samples were shipped for TCRbeta analysis as frozen whole blood, isolated PBMCs, or DNA extracted from either sample type. TCRbeta CDR3 regions were amplified from genomic DNA by means of the immunoSEQ Assay, a bias-controlled multiplex PCR. The published analysis was carried out like this. The number of nucleated cells in each sample was estimated by amplification of reference gene primers within the assay. Sequence reads were collapsed and filtered to measure the absolute abundance of every unique TCRbeta CDR3 rearrangement. For each sample, productive Simpson clonality was calculated by taking the square root of Simpson's diversity index across productive rearrangements. Not all clones reach the TCRdb copy of this immuneACCESS table, which keeps in-frame sequences only. Checked studies attribute under half of the gap to unresolved V genes and leave the rest unexplained. V and J calls and clone size come straight from that table; D and trimming were deduced from the DNA. The sample profile shows about 170,000 clones; approximately 90% of them were found once. The ten largest clonotypes hold around 5% of the sample.

The receptor's source is a man between 18 and 35 years old with COVID-19, enrolled during active disease. Sample: peripheral blood. Recombination joined TRBV15 with TRBJ2-3; the D segment could be TRBD2, given 6 matching bases. This receptor carries the CDR3 CATSRRDSRAQYF. The nucleotide sequence reads TGTGCCACCAGCAGAAGGGACTCGCGGGCGCAGTATTTT. Full variable domain (CDR3 extended with the reference TRBV15 and TRBJ2-3 proteins): DAMVIQNPRYQVTQFGKPVTLSCSQTLNHNVMYWYQQKSSQAPKLLFHYYDKDFNNEADTPDNFQSRRPNTSFCFLDIRSPGLGDTAMYLCATSRRDSRAQYFGPGTRLTVL.